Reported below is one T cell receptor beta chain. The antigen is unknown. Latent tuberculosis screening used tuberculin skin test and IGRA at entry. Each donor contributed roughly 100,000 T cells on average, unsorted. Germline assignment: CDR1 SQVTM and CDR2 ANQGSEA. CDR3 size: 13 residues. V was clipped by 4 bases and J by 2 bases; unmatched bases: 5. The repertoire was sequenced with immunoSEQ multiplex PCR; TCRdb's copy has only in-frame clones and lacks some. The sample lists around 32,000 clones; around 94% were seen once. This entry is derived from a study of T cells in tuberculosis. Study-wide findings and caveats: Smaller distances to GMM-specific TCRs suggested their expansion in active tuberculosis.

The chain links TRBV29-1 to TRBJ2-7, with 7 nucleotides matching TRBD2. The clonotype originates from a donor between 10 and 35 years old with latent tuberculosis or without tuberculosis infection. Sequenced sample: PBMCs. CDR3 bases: TGCAGCGTTGCAGAGACTAGCCCCTACGAGCAGTACTTC. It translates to CSVAETSPYEQYF.